This is a list of T cell receptor beta chains from one sample in a study of OX40 agonist ivuxolimab in advanced cancers. Profiling relied on immunoSEQ multiplex PCR, and the TCRdb table lists in-frame clones only, not all of them. The profile shows about 52,000 clones, 86% of them singletons. Sequenced material: CD4+ or CD8+ T cells sorted from blood, taken in a trial of the OX40 agonist ivuxolimab. These receptor sequences come from an adult with an advanced solid tumor such as melanoma, head and neck, liver or kidney cancer. Both conserved end residues are part of each CDR3. A D gene is named only where the DNA matches it firmly. For some rows the clone size is stated as once, few or many, or as a class when expanded; others skip it.

clone size,J gene,D gene,V gene,CDR3 DNA,CDR3 protein
NA,TRBJ1-2,NA,TRBV6-5,TGTGCCAGCGGGACCACAGGAGGAGTCTATGGCTACACCTTC,CASGTTGGVYGYTF
NA,TRBJ2-1,NA,TRBV6-1,TGTGCCAGCAGTGAAGGCATGGGGGGCTCCTACAATGAGCAGTTCTTC,CASSEGMGGSYNEQFF
NA,TRBJ2-1,NA,TRBV7-8,TGTGCCAGCAGCTTAGGCCAGCTGATCTACAATGAGCAGTTCTTC,CASSLGQLIYNEQFF
NA,TRBJ1-2,NA,TRBV2,TGTGCCAGCAGCTTTTCGGACAACGGCTACACCTTC,CASSFSDNGYTF
NA,TRBJ2-1,NA,TRBV29-1,TGCAGCGTTGCTCGGTTCGATGAGCAGTTCTTC,CSVARFDEQFF
NA,TRBJ2-5,NA,TRBV7-9,TGTGCCAGCAGCCCGCCGGCGTTAGAGACCCAGTACTTC,CASSPPALETQYF
NA,TRBJ1-2,NA,TRBV6-1,TGTGCCAGCAGTGAAGGGGTAGGGGCTAACTATGGCTACACCTTC,CASSEGVGANYGYTF
NA,TRBJ1-2,NA,TRBV2,TGTGCCAGCAGTGCTCAACCTCCTAACTATGGCTACACCTTC,CASSAQPPNYGYTF
NA,TRBJ1-2,NA,TRBV18,TGTGCCAGCTCACCCCGGGATGGGAAGTTCGGCTACACCTTC,CASSPRDGKFGYTF
NA,TRBJ1-6,TRBD1,TRBV18,TGTGCCAGCTCATCGACAGGGACTAATTCACCCCTCCACTTT,CASSSTGTNSPLHF
NA,TRBJ2-3,NA,TRBV29-1,TGCAGCGTTGCGATAACCGAGAGCACAGATACGCAGTATTTT,CSVAITESTDTQYF
NA,TRBJ2-7,NA,TRBV12-5,TGTGCTAGTGGATCGGACGGAGGACCTAGGGAGCAGTACTTC,CASGSDGGPREQYF
NA,TRBJ2-4,NA,TRBV20-1,TGCAGTGCTATTAGAAACATTCAGTACTTC,CSAIRNIQYF
few,TRBJ1-6,NA,TRBV2,TGTGCCAGCATTGGACGCCCGAATTCACCCCTCCACTTT,CASIGRPNSPLHF